These 26 T cell receptor beta chains came from one sample sequenced in a study of cytomegalovirus exposure and HLA in healthy donors. A multiplex PCR was run with 60 Vbeta primers and 13 Jbeta primers. Only in-frame clones appear in the TCRdb table, and some are missing; sequencing was by immunoSEQ multiplex PCR. Counted here are more than 110,000 clones, about four fifths occurring once; the ten biggest clones make up about 3.8%. The sample comprised PBMCs. These receptors all stem from a man in his forties in good health and CMV-seropositive.

This chain connects TRBV19 to TRBJ1-6; D gene unclear. V lost 7 bases to trimming and J lost 5 bases, with 15 bases between them. The germline V gene has CDR1 LNHDA and CDR2 SQIVND (reference sequence). The CDR3 covers 15 residues. CDR3 sequence: CASTTTSLNNSPLHF. The CDR3, as DNA: TGTGCCAGTACCACGACATCTCTCAATAATTCACCCCTCCACTTT.

This clone has a count of ten or more. The chain combines TRBV6-5 with TRBJ2-7, with 10 bases identical to TRBD1. J gave up 2 bases and V 9 bases, and 4 bases lay outside the gene matches. Per the germline V gene, CDR1 is MNHEY and CDR2 is SVGAGI. This CDR3 has 13 residues. The CDR3 DNA reads as TGTGCCAGTTCGGACAGGGGGACCTACGAGCAGTACTTC. This gives the protein CASSDRGTYEQYF.

The J gene is TRBJ1-6, the V gene TRBV30; D is unresolved. Germline V lookup: CDR1 GTSNPN, CDR2 SVGIG (reference sequence). V was trimmed by 8 bases and J by 10 bases, leaving 15 bases between them. The CDR3 runs 12 residues. The DNA of the CDR3 is TGTGCCCGCGGAGACCTCCGGTCACCCCTCCACTTT. Amino acids: CARGDLRSPLHF. The complete variable domain, with remaining parts taken from reference TRBV30 and TRBJ1-6, reads SQTIHQWPATLVQPVGSPLSLECTVEGTSNPNLYWYRQAAGRGLQLLFYSVGIGQISSEVPQNLSASRPQDRQFILSSKKLLLSDSGFYLCARGDLRSPLHFGNGTRLTVT.

This clone was seen only a few times. The chain employs TRBV19 and TRBJ1-4; weak D call: TRBD1 (6 bases). The length of the CDR3 is 13 residues. V lost 5 bases, J lost 8 bases, and 12 bases lay in between. Germline loops: CDR1 LNHDA, CDR2 SQIVND (reference sequence). CDR3 loop: CASSGFTGEKLFF. The DNA of the CDR3 is TGTGCCAGTAGTGGCTTCACAGGGGAAAAACTGTTTTTT.

The V gene is TRBV4-3, the J gene TRBJ1-5, with TRBD1 matching over 7 bases. The CDR3 extends over 13 amino acids. Losses at the gene ends were 0 bases for V and 11 bases for J; bases not matched to a gene: 4. In germline, CDR1 is LGHNA, CDR2 YSLEER. CDR3 amino acids: CASSQDLTGTQHF. CDR3 sequence (DNA): TGCGCCAGCAGCCAAGATCTGACAGGGACCCAGCATTTT.

This chain connects TRBV9 to TRBJ2-3, with 10 positions matching TRBD1. The trim removed 2 bases at V and 5 bases at J, leaving 5 bases unmatched. The CDR3 is 15 residues long. Germline V lookup: CDR1 SGDLS, CDR2 YYNGEE. Written as DNA, the CDR3 is TGTGCCAGCAGCGTTGGGACAGGGGAGGGAGATACGCAGTATTTT. Protein sequence: CASSVGTGEGDTQYF.

J is TRBJ2-7 and V is TRBV4-3; 10 nucleotides align to TRBD1. Germline V gene sequence: CDR1 LGHNA, CDR2 YSLEER. This CDR3 has 16 residues. The junction had 12 bases not matched to a gene; V was cut back by 4 bases and J by 6 bases. The CDR3 DNA sequence: TGCGCCAGCAGCCCACACGCCCGGACAGGGGGTGGCGAGCAGTACTTC. This encodes CASSPHARTGGGEQYF.

Note on this clone: At one end the junction does not follow the germline gene, possibly because of a read error. The genes are TRBV7-9 and TRBJ2-7; 12 bases map to TRBD2. The CDR3 extends over 13 amino acids. CDR1 and CDR2 (germline): SEHNR, FQNEAQ (reference sequence). CDR3 in amino acids: CASSLAGGLGQYF. CDR3 nucleotides: TGTGCCAGCAGCCTAGCGGGGGGGCTCGGGCAGTACTTC.

The chain recombines TRBV6-4 with TRBJ2-1; TRBD2 is a possible D gene (7 bases). V shed 6 bases and J shed 7 bases, with 16 bases lying between them. The CDR3 extends over 14 amino acids. Germline assignment: CDR1 MRHNA and CDR2 SNTAGT. CDR3 loop: CASSPGEGGNEQFF. The CDR3 DNA is TGTGCCAGCAGCCCTGGAGAGGGGGGGAATGAGCAGTTCTTC.

The V and J genes are TRBV19 and TRBJ2-7; D call uncertain. Germline V gives CDR1 LNHDA, CDR2 SQIVND (reference sequence). The length of the CDR3 is 13 residues. The ends were cut back, 5 bases at V and 2 bases at J, with 10 bases in the middle. The CDR3 coding sequence is TGTGCCAGTAGTCGCGGCGGTCCCTACGAGCAGTACTTC. Amino acids: CASSRGGPYEQYF.

The CDR3 here is CASRTGQAYEQYF. The DNA of the CDR3 is TGTGCCAGCAGAACGGGACAGGCCTACGAGCAGTACTTC. The V call is TRBV6-1, the J call TRBJ2-7, with 8 bases lining up with TRBD1. The CDR3 spans 13 residues. Germline-derived CDR1 and CDR2 are MNHNS and SASEGT. Trimming at V came to 6 bases and at J to 2 bases, leaving 3 bases not matched to a gene.

This clone came up a few times. This chain's CDR3 is CSVRPRRQGDHEQYF. In DNA, the CDR3 is TGCAGCGTTCGGCCGAGGAGACAGGGGGATCACGAGCAGTACTTC. The chain couples TRBV29-1 to TRBJ2-7; TRBD1 matches 9 bases. The germline V gene has CDR1 SQVTM and CDR2 ANQGSEA. J lost 5 bases, V lost 5 bases, and 13 bases had no gene match. The CDR3 is made up of 15 amino acids.

The J gene is TRBJ2-1, the V gene TRBV15; 9 bases agree with TRBD2. CDR3 length: 14 residues. With V trimmed by 6 bases and J by 6 bases, 6 bases remained unmatched. The V gene's germline CDR1 is LNHNV and CDR2 YYDKDF (reference sequence). The CDR3 region is CATRNSGGTNEQFF. The CDR3 DNA sequence: TGTGCCACCAGAAATAGCGGGGGCACCAATGAGCAGTTCTTC.

Concerning this clone itself: Mismatch with germline at one junction end may stem from a read error. The chain has TRBV7-9 and TRBJ2-7, with D possibly being TRBD2 (6 bases). The CDR3 has 15 residues. CDR1 and CDR2 (germline): SEHNR, FQNEAQ (reference sequence). CDR3 coding DNA: TGTTCCAGCAGACCCGGGACTCGAGGCCCCTACGAGCAGTACTTC. As protein: CSSRPGTRGPYEQYF.

This chain uses TRBV5-8 with TRBJ2-5; 10 positions agree with TRBD2. Trimming cost V 1 base and J 5 bases; bases outside gene matches: 8. CDR3 length equals 16 residues. The germline gives CDR1 SGHTS, CDR2 YDEGEE. Here the CDR3 DNA reads TGTGCCAGCAGCTTGCCAAGCGGGAGGGCCTGGGAGACCCAGTACTTC. It translates to CASSLPSGRAWETQYF.

This clone has only one observation. This sequence joins TRBV6-1 and TRBJ2-2; 11 bases line up with TRBD1. Germline V gene lookup returns CDR1 MNHNS and CDR2 SASEGT. The CDR3 is made up of 15 amino acids. V shed 6 bases and J 5 bases; nucleotides not matched to a gene: 5. The CDR3 DNA reads TGTGCCAGCAGAACCGGGACAGGGGGGACCGGGGAGCTGTTTTTT. Protein: CASRTGTGGTGELFF.

V usage is TRBV5-1 and J usage is TRBJ2-1; D might be TRBD2 (6 bases). V lost 3 bases to trimming and J lost 0 bases, with 16 bases between them. CDR1 SGHRS and CDR2 YFSETQ come from the germline V gene. This CDR3 has 17 amino acids. The CDR3 reads CASSSLPAGTSYNEQFF. The CDR3 DNA sequence: TGCGCCAGCAGCTCCCTCCCGGCGGGGACCTCCTACAATGAGCAGTTCTTC. The full variable domain, rest sourced from reference TRBV5-1 and TRBJ2-1, is KAGVTQTPRYLIKTRGQQVTLSCSPISGHRSVSWYQQTPGQGLQFLFEYFSETQRNKGNFPGRFSGRQFSNSRSEMNVSTLELGDSALYLCASSSLPAGTSYNEQFFGPGTRLTVL.

The chain has TRBV5-1 and TRBJ2-2; the D gene is possibly TRBD1 (6 bases). Germline CDR1 SGHRS, CDR2 YFSETQ. The CDR3 is made up of 14 amino acids. V was shortened by 4 bases and J by 6 bases, with 13 bases between the two germline ends. The DNA of the CDR3 is TGCGCCAGCAGCCCCGGGACAAACTCCGGGGAGCTGTTTTTT. Its protein product is CASSPGTNSGELFF.

The V gene is TRBV30, the J gene TRBJ1-2; the match to TRBD1 covers 9 bases. The CDR3 runs 15 residues. Germline values: CDR1 GTSNPN, CDR2 SVGIG (reference sequence). V shed 0 bases, J shed 6 bases, and the junction held 8 bases outside the gene matches. Written as DNA, the CDR3 is TGTGCCTGGAGTGTACCACAGGGGGCGATGGATGGCTACACCTTC. Protein product: CAWSVPQGAMDGYTF.

The CDR3, as DNA: TGTGCCTGGACTAATGACAGGGTCCAGTACTTC. Encoded protein: CAWTNDRVQYF. The gene calls are TRBV30 and TRBJ2-4, with TRBD1 matching 7 bases. This CDR3 contains 11 residues. V gave up 4 bases and J gave up 13 bases; unmatched junction bases: 7. CDR1 is GTSNPN, CDR2 SVGIG, per germline (reference sequence).

As for this clone: Other DNA sequences in this sample translate to the same CDR3. CDR3 loop: CASSLGTSGTYNEQFF. CDR3 nucleotide sequence: TGTGCCAGCAGCTTAGGGACTAGCGGGACCTACAATGAGCAGTTCTTC. V and J are TRBV9 and TRBJ2-1, with TRBD2 matching over 13 bases. The CDR3 is 16 residues long. The germline V gene has CDR1 SGDLS and CDR2 YYNGEE. After removal of 4 bases from V and 2 bases from J, the junction contained 3 bases not matched to a gene.

J is TRBJ2-5 and V is TRBV9; D is perhaps TRBD1 (6 bases). Germline CDR1 reads SGDLS; CDR2 reads YYNGEE. CDR3 length equals 13 residues. Trimming removed 1 base at V and 2 bases at J, with 6 bases between. CDR3 protein: CASSVTGQETQYF. As DNA, the CDR3 is TGTGCCAGCAGCGTAACAGGGCAAGAGACCCAGTACTTC.

Here the CDR3 DNA reads TGTGCCAGCAGCTATCCGACAGGACTTGAAGCTTTCTTT. This encodes CASSYPTGLEAFF. The chain joins TRBV5-6 to TRBJ1-1, with a possible D match to TRBD1 (6 bases). Germline lookup yields CDR1 SGHDT and CDR2 YYEEEE. This CDR3 comprises 13 residues. The germline V and J ends were trimmed by 3 bases and 7 bases, with 13 bases remaining between them.

This sequence joins TRBV5-6 and TRBJ1-1, with TRBD1 matching over 9 bases. V dropped 4 bases and J dropped 2; count of bases not matched to a gene: 6. This CDR3 contains 15 residues. In germline, CDR1 is SGHDT, CDR2 YYEEEE. CDR3 DNA: TGTGCCAGCAGCGACACAGGGGGCTATAACACTGAAGCTTTCTTT. Amino acid sequence: CASSDTGGYNTEAFF.

The rearrangement uses TRBV4-3 and TRBJ2-2, with D possibly being TRBD1 (5 bases). The germline V gene encodes CDR1 LGHNA and CDR2 YSLEER. Trimming pared 2 bases from V and 0 bases from J, leaving 10 bases between. CDR3 length: 16 residues. In DNA form, the CDR3 reads TGCGCCAGCAGCCAAAATTGGGGCACGAACACCGGGGAGCTGTTTTTT. This translates into CASSQNWGTNTGELFF.

J is TRBJ1-1 and V is TRBV5-6, with TRBD1 as a possible D gene (5 bases). The CDR3 runs to 15 residues. Looked up from germline, CDR1 is SGHDT and CDR2 is YYEEEE. Trimming cost V 4 bases and J 0 bases, with 13 bases left between them. CDR3 DNA: TGTGCCAGCAGCCGCCACAGGCCCCTGAACACTGAAGCTTTCTTT. Its translation: CASSRHRPLNTEAFF.